The TCR beta chain described here comes from a study of blood T cell repertoires in COVID-19. For the study at large: From the United States, Italy and Spain came samples of acute and convalescent COVID-19.

Germline trimming cut 5 bases from V and 4 bases from J; bases unmatched to any gene: 15. This CDR3 spans 19 amino acids. Germline assignment: CDR1 KGHDR and CDR2 SFDVKD. In the original processing: Nucleated cell counts were estimated from reference gene primer amplification. The data were produced by immunoSEQ multiplex PCR, yet TCRdb's version contains in-frame clones alone and is incomplete. V, J and clone size were drawn from that table, and D and trimming were deduced from the DNA. The sample contains a few hundred thousand clones, around 87% of which appear only once. This clone was observed a few times.

Material: peripheral blood. The chain combines TRBV24-1 with TRBJ2-1; TRBD2 matches 11 bases. The source is a woman in her 70s with active or convalescent COVID-19. In nucleotides, the CDR3 is TGTGCCACCAGTGCCCCCGGGACTAGCGGAGCCTTAGGTTACAATGAGCAGTTCTTC. This encodes CATSAPGTSGALGYNEQFF.